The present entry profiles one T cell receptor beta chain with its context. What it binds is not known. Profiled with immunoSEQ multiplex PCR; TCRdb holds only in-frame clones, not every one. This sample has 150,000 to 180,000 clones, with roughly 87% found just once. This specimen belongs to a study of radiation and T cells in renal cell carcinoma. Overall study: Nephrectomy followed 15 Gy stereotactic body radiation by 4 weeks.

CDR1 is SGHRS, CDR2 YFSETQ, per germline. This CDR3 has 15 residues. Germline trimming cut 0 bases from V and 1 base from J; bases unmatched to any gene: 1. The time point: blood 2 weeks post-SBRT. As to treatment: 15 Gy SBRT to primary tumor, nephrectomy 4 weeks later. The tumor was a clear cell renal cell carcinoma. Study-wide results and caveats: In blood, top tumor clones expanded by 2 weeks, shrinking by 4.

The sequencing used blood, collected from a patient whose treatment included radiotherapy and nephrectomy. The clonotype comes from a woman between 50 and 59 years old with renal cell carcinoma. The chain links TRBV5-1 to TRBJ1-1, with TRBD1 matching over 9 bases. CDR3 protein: CASSLGGQGNTEAFF. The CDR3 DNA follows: TGCGCCAGCAGCTTGGGGGGACAGGGGAACACTGAAGCTTTCTTT.